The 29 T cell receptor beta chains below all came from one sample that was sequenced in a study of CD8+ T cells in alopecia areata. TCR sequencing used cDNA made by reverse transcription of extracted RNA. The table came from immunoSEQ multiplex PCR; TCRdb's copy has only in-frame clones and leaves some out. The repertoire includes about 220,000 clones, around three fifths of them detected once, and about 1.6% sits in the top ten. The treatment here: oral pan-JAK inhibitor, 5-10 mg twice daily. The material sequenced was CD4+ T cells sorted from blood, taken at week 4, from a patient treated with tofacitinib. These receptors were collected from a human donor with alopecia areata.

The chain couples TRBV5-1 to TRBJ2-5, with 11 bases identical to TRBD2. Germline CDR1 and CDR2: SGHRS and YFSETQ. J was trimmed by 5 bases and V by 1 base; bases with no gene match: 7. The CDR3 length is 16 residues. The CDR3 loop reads CASSLMGLAAGETQYF. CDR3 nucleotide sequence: TGCGCCAGCAGCTTGATGGGACTAGCGGCCGGGGAGACCCAGTACTTC.

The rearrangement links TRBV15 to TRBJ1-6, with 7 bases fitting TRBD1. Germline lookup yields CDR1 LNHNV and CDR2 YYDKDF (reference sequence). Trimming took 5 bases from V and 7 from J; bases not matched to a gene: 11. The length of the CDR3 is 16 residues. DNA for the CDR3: TGTGCCACCAGCCGAGGGCGGGGGACAGTCAATTCACCCCTCCACTTT. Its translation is CATSRGRGTVNSPLHF.

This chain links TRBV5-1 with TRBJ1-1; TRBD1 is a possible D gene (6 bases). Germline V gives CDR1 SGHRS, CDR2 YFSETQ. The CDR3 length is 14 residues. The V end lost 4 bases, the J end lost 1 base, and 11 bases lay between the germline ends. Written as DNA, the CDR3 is TGCGCCAGCAGCGGTAGACAGGCGAACACTGAAGCTTTCTTT. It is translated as CASSGRQANTEAFF.

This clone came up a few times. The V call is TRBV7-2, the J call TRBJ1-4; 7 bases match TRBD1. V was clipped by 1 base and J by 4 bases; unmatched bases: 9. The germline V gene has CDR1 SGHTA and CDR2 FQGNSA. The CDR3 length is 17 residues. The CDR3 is CASSLGPNRGSNEKLFF. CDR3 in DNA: TGTGCCAGCAGCTTAGGTCCCAACAGGGGAAGTAATGAAAAACTGTTTTTT.

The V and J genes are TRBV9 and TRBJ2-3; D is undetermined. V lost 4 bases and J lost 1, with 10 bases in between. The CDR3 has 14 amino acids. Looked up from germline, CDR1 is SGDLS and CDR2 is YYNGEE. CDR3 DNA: TGTGCCAGCAGCCCCGACAAGGGCACAGATACGCAGTATTTT. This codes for CASSPDKGTDTQYF.

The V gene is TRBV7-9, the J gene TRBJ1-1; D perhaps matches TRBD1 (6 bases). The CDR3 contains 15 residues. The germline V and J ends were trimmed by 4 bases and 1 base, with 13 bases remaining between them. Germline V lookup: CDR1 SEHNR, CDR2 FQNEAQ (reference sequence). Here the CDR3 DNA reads TGTGCCAGCAGCTGGGGACACACAGAGAACACTGAAGCTTTCTTT. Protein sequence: CASSWGHTENTEAFF. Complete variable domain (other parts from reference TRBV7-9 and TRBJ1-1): DTGVSQNPRHKITKRGQNVTFRCDPISEHNRLYWYRQTLGQGPEFLTYFQNEAQLEKSRLLSDRFSAERPKGSFSTLEIQRTEQGDSAMYLCASSWGHTENTEAFFGQGTRLTVV.

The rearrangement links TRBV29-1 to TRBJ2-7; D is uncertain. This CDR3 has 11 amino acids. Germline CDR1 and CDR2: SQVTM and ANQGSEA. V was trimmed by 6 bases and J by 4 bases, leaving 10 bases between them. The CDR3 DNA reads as TGCAGCGTGAGATCGAGTTACGAGCAGTACTTC. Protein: CSVRSSYEQYF.

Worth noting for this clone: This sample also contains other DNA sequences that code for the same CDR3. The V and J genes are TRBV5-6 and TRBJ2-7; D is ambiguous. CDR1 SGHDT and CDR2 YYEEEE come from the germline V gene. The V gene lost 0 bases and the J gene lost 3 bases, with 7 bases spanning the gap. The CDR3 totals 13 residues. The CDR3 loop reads CASSLGTLYEQYF. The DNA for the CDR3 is TGTGCCAGCAGCTTGGGCACGCTCTACGAGCAGTACTTC.

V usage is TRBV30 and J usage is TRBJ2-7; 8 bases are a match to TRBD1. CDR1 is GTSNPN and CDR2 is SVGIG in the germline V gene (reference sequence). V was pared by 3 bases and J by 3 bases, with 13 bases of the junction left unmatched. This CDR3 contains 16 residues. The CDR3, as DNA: TGTGCCTGGAGCCGATTGGACAGGGACCCACTCTACGAGCAGTACTTC. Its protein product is CAWSRLDRDPLYEQYF.

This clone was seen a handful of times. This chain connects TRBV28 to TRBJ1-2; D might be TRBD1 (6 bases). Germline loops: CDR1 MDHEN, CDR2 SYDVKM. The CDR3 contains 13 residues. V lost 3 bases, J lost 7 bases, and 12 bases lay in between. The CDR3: CASSFHAGVGYTF. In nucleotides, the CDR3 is TGTGCCAGCAGTTTCCACGCAGGGGTTGGCTACACCTTC.

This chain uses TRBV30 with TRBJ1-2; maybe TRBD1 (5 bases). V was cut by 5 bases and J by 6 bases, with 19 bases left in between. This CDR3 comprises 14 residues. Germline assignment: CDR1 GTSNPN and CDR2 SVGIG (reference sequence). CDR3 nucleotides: TGTGCCTGGTGCCCTCCGGGACCCGAGGATGGCTACACCTTC. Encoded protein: CAWCPPGPEDGYTF.

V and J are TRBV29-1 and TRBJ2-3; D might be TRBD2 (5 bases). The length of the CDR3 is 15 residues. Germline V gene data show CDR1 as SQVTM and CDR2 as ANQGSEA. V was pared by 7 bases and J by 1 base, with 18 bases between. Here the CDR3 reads CSAESRERGTDTQYF. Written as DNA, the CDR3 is TGCAGCGCCGAGAGTAGGGAGAGGGGCACAGATACGCAGTATTTT.

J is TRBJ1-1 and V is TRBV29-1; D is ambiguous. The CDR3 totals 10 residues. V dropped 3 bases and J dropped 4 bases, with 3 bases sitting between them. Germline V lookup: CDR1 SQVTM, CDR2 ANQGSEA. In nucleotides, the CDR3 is TGCAGCGTTGACGGCACTGAAGCTTTCTTT. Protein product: CSVDGTEAFF. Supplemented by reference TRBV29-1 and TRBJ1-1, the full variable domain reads SAVISQKPSRDICQRGTSLTIQCQVDSQVTMMFWYRQQPGQSLTLIATANQGSEATYESGFVIDKFPISRPNLTFSTLTVSNMSPEDSSIYLCSVDGTEAFFGQGTRLTVV.

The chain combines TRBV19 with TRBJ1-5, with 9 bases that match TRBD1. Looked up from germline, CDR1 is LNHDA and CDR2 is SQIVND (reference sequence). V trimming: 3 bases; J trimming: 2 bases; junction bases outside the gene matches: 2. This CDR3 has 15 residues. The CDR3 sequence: CASSMGQGGNQPQHF. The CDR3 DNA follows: TGTGCCAGTAGTATGGGACAGGGAGGCAATCAGCCCCAGCATTTT. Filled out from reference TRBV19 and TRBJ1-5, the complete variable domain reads DGGITQSPKYLFRKEGQNVTLSCEQNLNHDAMYWYRQDPGQGLRLIYYSQIVNDFQKGDIAEGYSVSREKKESFPLTVTSAQKNPTAFYLCASSMGQGGNQPQHFGDGTRLSIL.

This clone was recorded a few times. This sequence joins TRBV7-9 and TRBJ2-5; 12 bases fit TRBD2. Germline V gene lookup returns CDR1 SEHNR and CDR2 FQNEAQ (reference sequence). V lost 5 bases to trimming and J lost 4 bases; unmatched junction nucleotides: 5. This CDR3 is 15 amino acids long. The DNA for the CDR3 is TGTGCCAGCAGCCCCGGACTAGCGGGGAGAGAGACCCAGTACTTC. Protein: CASSPGLAGRETQYF. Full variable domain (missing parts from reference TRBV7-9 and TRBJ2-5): DTGVSQNPRHKITKRGQNVTFRCDPISEHNRLYWYRQTLGQGPEFLTYFQNEAQLEKSRLLSDRFSAERPKGSFSTLEIQRTEQGDSAMYLCASSPGLAGRETQYFGPGTRLLVL.

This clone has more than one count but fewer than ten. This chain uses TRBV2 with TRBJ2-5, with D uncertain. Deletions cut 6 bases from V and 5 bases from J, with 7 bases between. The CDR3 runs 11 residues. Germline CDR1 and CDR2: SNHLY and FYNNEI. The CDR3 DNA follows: TGTGCCAGCAGGGCCTTGGAGACCCAGTACTTC. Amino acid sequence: CASRALETQYF.

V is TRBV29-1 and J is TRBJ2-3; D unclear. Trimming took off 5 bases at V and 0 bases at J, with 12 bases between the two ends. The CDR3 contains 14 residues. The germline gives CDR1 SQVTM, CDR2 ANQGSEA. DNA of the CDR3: TGCAGCGTTTACCCGACGGCGAGCACAGATACGCAGTATTTT. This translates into CSVYPTASTDTQYF.

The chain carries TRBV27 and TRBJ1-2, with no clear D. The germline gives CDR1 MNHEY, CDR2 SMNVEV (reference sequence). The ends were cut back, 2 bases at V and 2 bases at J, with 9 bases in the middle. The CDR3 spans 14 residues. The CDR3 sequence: CASSLKSDNYGYTF. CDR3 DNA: TGTGCCAGCAGTTTAAAGTCGGACAACTATGGCTACACCTTC.

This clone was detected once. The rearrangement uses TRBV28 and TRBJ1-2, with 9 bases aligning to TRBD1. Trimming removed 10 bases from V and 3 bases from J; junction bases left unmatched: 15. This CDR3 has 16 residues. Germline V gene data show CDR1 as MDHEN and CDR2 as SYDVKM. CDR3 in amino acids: CATQPGTGRFDYGYTF. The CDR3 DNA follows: TGTGCCACCCAACCCGGGACAGGGAGGTTCGACTATGGCTACACCTTC.

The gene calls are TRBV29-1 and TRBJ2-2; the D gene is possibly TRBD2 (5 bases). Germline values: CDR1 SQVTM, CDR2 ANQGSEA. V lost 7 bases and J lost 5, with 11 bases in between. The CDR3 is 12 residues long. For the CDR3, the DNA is TGCAGCGCTAAGGACTGGACCGGGGAGCTGTTTTTT. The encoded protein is CSAKDWTGELFF.

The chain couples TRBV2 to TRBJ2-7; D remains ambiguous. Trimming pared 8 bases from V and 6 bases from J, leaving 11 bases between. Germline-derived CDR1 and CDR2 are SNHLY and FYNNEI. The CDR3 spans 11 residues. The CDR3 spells CASEALGEQYF. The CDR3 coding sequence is TGTGCCAGCGAGGCCTTGGGCGAGCAGTACTTC. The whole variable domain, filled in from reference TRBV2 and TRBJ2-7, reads EPEVTQTPSHQVTQMGQEVILRCVPISNHLYFYWYRQILGQKVEFLVSFYNNEISEKSEIFDDQFSVERPDGSNFTLKIRSTKLEDSAMYFCASEALGEQYFGPGTRLTVT.

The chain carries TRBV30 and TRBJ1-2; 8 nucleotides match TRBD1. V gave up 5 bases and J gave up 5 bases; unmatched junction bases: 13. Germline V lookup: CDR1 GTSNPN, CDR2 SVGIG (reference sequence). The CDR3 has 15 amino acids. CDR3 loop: CAWSSGQGYWYGYTF. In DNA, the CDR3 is TGTGCCTGGTCCTCCGGACAGGGCTATTGGTATGGCTACACCTTC.

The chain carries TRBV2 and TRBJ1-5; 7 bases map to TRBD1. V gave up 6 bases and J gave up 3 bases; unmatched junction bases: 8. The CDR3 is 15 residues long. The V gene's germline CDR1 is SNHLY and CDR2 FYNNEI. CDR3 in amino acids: CASSVGTASNQPQHF. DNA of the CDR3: TGTGCCAGCAGCGTTGGGACAGCCTCCAATCAGCCCCAGCATTTT.

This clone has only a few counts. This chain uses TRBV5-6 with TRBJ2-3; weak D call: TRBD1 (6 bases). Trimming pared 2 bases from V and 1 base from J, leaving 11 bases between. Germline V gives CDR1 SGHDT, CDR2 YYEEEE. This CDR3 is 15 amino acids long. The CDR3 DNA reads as TGTGCCAGCAGCTTTCAGGGGTTAGGCACAGATACGCAGTATTTT. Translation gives CASSFQGLGTDTQYF.

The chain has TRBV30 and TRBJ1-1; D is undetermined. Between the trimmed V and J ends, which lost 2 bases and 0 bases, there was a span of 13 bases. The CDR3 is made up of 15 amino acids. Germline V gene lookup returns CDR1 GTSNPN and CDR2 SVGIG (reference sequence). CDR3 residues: CAWSPWGKVNTEAFF. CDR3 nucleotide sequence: TGTGCCTGGAGTCCCTGGGGTAAAGTGAACACTGAAGCTTTCTTT.

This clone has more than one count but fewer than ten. Written as DNA, the CDR3 is TGTGCCAGCAGCGTACAAGGGGACGGGGAACTGTTTTTT. It yields the protein CASSVQGDGELFF. The chain is built from TRBV9 and TRBJ1-4; D is possibly TRBD1 (5 bases). V was clipped by 1 base and J by 12 bases, with 13 bases between them. The CDR3 has 13 amino acids. Germline assignment: CDR1 SGDLS and CDR2 YYNGEE.

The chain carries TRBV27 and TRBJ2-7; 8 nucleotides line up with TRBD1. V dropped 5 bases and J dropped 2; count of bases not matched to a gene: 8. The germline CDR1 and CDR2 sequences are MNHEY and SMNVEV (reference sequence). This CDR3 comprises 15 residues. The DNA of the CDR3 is TGTGCCAGCAGTCGGACAGGGTTGGGGACCTACGAGCAGTACTTC. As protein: CASSRTGLGTYEQYF.

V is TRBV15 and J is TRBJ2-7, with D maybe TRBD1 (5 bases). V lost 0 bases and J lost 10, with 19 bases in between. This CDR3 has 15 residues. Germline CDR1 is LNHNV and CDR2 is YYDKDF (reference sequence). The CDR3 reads CATSRDIIGVPNQYF. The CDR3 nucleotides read TGTGCCACCAGCAGAGATATTATAGGGGTACCGAACCAGTACTTC.

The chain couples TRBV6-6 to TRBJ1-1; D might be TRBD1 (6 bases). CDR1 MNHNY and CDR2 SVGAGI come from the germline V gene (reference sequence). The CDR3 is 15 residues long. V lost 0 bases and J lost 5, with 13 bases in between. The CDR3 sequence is CASSYSNRVGTEAFF. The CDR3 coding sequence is TGTGCCAGCAGTTACTCGAACAGGGTTGGAACTGAAGCTTTCTTT.